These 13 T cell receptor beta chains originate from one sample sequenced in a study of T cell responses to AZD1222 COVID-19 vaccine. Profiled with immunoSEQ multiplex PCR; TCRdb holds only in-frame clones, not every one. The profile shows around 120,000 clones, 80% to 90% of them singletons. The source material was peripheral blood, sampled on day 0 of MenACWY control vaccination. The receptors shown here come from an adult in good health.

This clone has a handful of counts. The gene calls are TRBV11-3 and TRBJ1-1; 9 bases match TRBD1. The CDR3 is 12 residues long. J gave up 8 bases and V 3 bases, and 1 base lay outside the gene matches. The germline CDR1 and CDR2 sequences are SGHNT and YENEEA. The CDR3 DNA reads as TGTGCCAGCAGCTTGGGACAGGGAGAAGCTTTCTTT. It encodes CASSLGQGEAFF. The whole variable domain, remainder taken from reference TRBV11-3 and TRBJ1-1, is EAGVVQSPRYKIIEKKQPVAFWCNPISGHNTLYWYLQNLGQGPELLIRYENEEAVDDSQLPKDRFSAERLKGVDSTLKIQPAELGDSAVYLCASSLGQGEAFFGQGTRLTVV.

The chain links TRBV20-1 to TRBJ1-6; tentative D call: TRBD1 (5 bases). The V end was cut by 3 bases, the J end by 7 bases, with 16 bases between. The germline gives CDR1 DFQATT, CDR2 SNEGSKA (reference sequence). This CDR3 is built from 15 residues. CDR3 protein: CSASISQGENSPLHF. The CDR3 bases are TGCAGTGCTAGTATCAGCCAGGGTGAAAATTCACCCCTCCACTTT.

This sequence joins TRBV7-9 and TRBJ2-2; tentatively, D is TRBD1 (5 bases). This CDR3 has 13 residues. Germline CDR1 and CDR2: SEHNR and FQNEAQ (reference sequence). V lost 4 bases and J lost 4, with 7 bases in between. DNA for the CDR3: TGTGCCAGCAGCTACGACAGCACCGGGGAGCTGTTTTTT. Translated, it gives CASSYDSTGELFF. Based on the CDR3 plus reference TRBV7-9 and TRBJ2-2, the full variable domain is DTGVSQNPRHKITKRGQNVTFRCDPISEHNRLYWYRQTLGQGPEFLTYFQNEAQLEKSRLLSDRFSAERPKGSFSTLEIQRTEQGDSAMYLCASSYDSTGELFFGEGSRLTVL.

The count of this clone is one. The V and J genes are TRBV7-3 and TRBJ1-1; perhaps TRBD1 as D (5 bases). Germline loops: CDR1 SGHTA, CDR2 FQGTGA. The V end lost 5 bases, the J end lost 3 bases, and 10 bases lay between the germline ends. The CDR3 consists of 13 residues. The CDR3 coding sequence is TGTGCCAGCAGCGCAGTCAGGGACACTGAAGCTTTCTTT. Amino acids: CASSAVRDTEAFF.

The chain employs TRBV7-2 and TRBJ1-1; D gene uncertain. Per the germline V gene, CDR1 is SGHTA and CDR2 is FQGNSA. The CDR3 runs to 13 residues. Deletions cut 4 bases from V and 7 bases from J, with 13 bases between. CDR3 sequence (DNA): TGTGCCAGCAGCTATCCGGTCCACCTTGAAGCTTTCTTT. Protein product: CASSYPVHLEAFF.

The CDR3 sequence is CASSPWTDNEQFF. The CDR3 region has the DNA TGTGCCAGCAGCCCCTGGACCGACAATGAGCAGTTCTTC. The chain links TRBV7-2 to TRBJ2-1; D is undetermined. V shed 5 bases and J shed 5 bases, with 10 bases lying between them. CDR1 SGHTA and CDR2 FQGNSA come from the germline V gene. The CDR3 is made up of 13 amino acids. Filled out from reference TRBV7-2 and TRBJ2-1, the complete variable domain reads GAGVSQSPSNKVTEKGKDVELRCDPISGHTALYWYRQSLGQGLEFLIYFQGNSAPDKSGLPSDRFSAERTGGSVSTLTIQRTQQEDSAVYLCASSPWTDNEQFFGPGTRLTVL.

The CDR3 spells CATSRARRTPTNTEAFF. In DNA, the CDR3 is TGTGCCACCAGCAGAGCCCGGCGGACCCCGACTAACACTGAAGCTTTCTTT. The chain combines TRBV15 with TRBJ1-1; D unclear. Germline V lookup: CDR1 LNHNV, CDR2 YYDKDF (reference sequence). The CDR3 covers 17 residues. V was shortened by 1 base and J by 2 bases, with 17 bases between the two germline ends.

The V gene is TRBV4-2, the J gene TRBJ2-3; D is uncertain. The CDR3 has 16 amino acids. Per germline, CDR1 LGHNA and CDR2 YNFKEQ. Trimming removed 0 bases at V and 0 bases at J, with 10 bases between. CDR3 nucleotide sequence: TGTGCCAGCAGCCAAGAAGCTCTCCTTAGCACAGATACGCAGTATTTT. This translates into CASSQEALLSTDTQYF.

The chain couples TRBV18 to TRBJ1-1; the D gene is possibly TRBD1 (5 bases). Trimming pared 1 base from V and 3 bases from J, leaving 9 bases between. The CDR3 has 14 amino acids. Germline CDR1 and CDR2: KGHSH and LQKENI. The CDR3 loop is CASSPRQGDTEAFF. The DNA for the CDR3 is TGTGCCAGCTCACCACGGCAGGGTGACACTGAAGCTTTCTTT.

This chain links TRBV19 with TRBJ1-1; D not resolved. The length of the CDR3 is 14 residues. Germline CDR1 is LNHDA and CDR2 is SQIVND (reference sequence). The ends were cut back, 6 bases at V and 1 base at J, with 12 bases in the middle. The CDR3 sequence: CASRQLRGNTEAFF. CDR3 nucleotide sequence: TGTGCCAGTAGACAGTTACGTGGGAACACTGAAGCTTTCTTT.

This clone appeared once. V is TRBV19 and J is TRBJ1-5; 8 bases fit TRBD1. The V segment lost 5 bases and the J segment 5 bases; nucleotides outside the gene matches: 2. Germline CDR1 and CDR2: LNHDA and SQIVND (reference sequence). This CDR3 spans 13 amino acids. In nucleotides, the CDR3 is TGTGCCAGTAGTCGACAGGGGTATCAGCCCCAGCATTTT. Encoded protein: CASSRQGYQPQHF. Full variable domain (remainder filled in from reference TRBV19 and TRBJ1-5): DGGITQSPKYLFRKEGQNVTLSCEQNLNHDAMYWYRQDPGQGLRLIYYSQIVNDFQKGDIAEGYSVSREKKESFPLTVTSAQKNPTAFYLCASSRQGYQPQHFGDGTRLSIL.

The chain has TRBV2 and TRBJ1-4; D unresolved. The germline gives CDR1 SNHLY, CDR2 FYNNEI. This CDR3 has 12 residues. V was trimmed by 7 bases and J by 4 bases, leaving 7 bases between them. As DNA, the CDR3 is TGTGCCAGCAAGGCCAATAATGAAAAACTGTTTTTT. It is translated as CASKANNEKLFF.

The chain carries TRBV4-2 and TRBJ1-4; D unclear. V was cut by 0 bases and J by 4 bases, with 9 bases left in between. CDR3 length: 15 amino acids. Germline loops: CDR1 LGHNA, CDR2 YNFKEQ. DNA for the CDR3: TGTGCCAGCAGCCAAGAGGGAACAGTTAATGAAAAACTGTTTTTT. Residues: CASSQEGTVNEKLFF.